This TCR beta chain originates from a study of neoadjuvant anti-PD-1 for oral cavity cancer. Looking at the study overall: Nivolumab at 3 mg/kg was mostly given biweekly, three to four doses, pre-surgery. Non-progressing patients received a fourth nivolumab dose near day 43, then surgery on days 50-56.

The assay was immunoSEQ multiplex PCR, and TCRdb's table has in-frame clones only and misses some. The profile covers thousands of clones, with around 40% appearing a single time and 20% to 30% taken by the ten largest. Points on this clone: What it binds is not known.

Patients had newly diagnosed, untreated stage II-IVA oral cavity squamous cell carcinoma. The CDR3 extends over 14 amino acids. Per germline, CDR1 SGHDT and CDR2 YYEEEE. Trimming took 3 bases from V and 4 from J, leaving 11 bases between them. Study-level findings and limits: Greater tumor shrinkage accompanied bigger post-treatment sizes of preexisting clones.

This rearrangement joins TRBV5-6 to TRBJ2-1; TRBD1 might be the D (5 bases). The receptor was isolated from a person between 40 and 79 years old with oral cavity squamous cell carcinoma. The material sequenced was tumor tissue, taken before nivolumab (anti-PD-1) treatment. CDR3 residues: CASSWPGAYNEQFF. In DNA, the CDR3 is TGTGCCAGCAGCTGGCCTGGGGCATACAATGAGCAGTTCTTC.